This T cell receptor beta chain was obtained from a study of beta chain features in type 1 diabetes. Trimming took 6 bases from V and 5 from J; bases not matched to a gene: 13. This CDR3 has 16 residues. Germline assignment: CDR1 SNHLY and CDR2 FYNNEI. Every bit of the isolated RNA underwent reverse transcription, so sequencing read expressed TCRB transcripts. Clones were read by immunoSEQ multiplex PCR, and TCRdb kept only the in-frame ones, dropping some. The sample consists of about 290,000 clones, approximately 8% of them appearing once. For this clone: What it binds is unknown.

Study conclusions and caveats: Whatever favoring of shorter templates PCR might show would apply equally to patients and controls.

This receptor was identified in a woman in her late teens or twenties in good health. Source material: central memory CD4+ T cells from blood. V and J are TRBV2 and TRBJ2-5; TRBD1 agrees at 9 bases. The CDR3 sequence: CASRWGSGTGQETQYF. The CDR3 nucleotides read TGTGCCAGCAGATGGGGTTCCGGGACAGGGCAGGAGACCCAGTACTTC.